This TCR beta chain was identified during a study of vaccination and CD4 T cells after COVID-19. Study results and caveats: There was no significant change from approximately 21 to 38 median reactive clonotypes.

The CDR3 extends over 15 amino acids. Germline lookup yields CDR1 DFQATT and CDR2 SNEGSKA (reference sequence). Trimming at V came to 7 bases and at J to 5 bases, leaving 13 bases not matched to a gene. The Oncomine TCR Beta short-read assay was what sequenced the DNA obtained from cultured CD4+ T cells. MiXCR, applied by TCRdb to the PCR reads, yields one record per CDR3 protein. The sample has about 13,000 distinct CDR3 sequences, 35% seen once. Specified treatment: approximately 9-day PBMC culture with coronavirus spike peptide pools or control peptides (ViraFEST assay). The positive PCR dates, which preceded the US Alpha, Beta and Delta variants, fell between March and December 2020. Negative selection yielded CD4+ T cells from day-10 cultures. This clonotype has only a few counts. Its specificity is not known.

The receptor was derived from a human donor who had recovered from COVID-19. The chain employs TRBV20-1 and TRBJ2-5, with TRBD2 matching 10 bases. Material: CD4+ T cells from blood, cultured in vitro. This CDR3 reads CSVRTSGGILETQYF. CDR3 sequence (DNA): TGCAGTGTCCGGACTAGCGGAGGAATTTTGGAGACCCAGTACTTC.